This TCR beta chain was sequenced in a study of cytomegalovirus exposure and HLA in healthy donors. Regarding the study as a whole: Reported performance of the classifier showed diagnosis of cytomegalovirus status with high specificity and sensitivity. CMV serostatus alone was available as immune exposure information.

13 Jbeta primers and 60 Vbeta primers were used for the PCR. TCRdb keeps only in-frame clones here, not all; method: immunoSEQ multiplex PCR. The data hold some 85,000 clones, with approximately 77% observed a single time. Notes on this clone: As yet, its antigen is unknown.

The material sequenced was PBMCs. The receptor was isolated from a man younger than 45 in good health and CMV-seronegative.

DNA of the CDR3: TGCGCCAGCAGCCAGAGTGGGGGGTACGAGCAGTACTTC. This encodes CASSQSGGYEQYF. The chain combines TRBV4-1 with TRBJ2-7; D possibly corresponds to TRBD2 (6 bases). V was cut by 3 bases and J by 4 bases, with 10 bases left in between. The CDR3 is 13 amino acids. CDR1 is MGHRA and CDR2 is YSYEKL in the germline V gene.